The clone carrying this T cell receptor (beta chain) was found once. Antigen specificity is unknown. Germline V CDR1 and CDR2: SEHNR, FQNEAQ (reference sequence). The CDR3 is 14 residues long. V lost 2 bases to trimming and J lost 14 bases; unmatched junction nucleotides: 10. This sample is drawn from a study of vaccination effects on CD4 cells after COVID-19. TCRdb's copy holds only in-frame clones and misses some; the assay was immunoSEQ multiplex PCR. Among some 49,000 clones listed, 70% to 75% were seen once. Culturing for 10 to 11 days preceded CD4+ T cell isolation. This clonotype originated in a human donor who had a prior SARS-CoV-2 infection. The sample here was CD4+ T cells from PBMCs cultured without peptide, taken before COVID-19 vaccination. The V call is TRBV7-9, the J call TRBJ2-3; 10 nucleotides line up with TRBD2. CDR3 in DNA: TGTGCCAGCAGCTTACCGGGTAGCGGGGGGCAAAGGTATTTT. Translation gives CASSLPGSGGQRYF.